This T cell receptor beta chain was captured in a study of blood T cells in healthy people across ages. Study at large: Per every two T cells, about one barcoded beta molecule was captured by template switching. Findings of the study overall: With age, beta diversity per million T cells declined roughly linearly, significantly by around 43. It was the long-lived donors that had more naive CD4+ cells and higher diversity than aged donors. Lack of knowledge of donor CMV status possibly confounded expanded clonotype changes.

The germline CDR1 and CDR2 sequences are SGHRS and YFSETQ. Trimming shortened V by 1 base and J by 6 bases, and 8 bases separated the two germline ends. This CDR3 has 14 amino acids. PCR was performed a second time for about 7 to 12 cycles using a sample-barcoded 5' primer and a J-beta primer mix. A single record per CDR3 protein comes from TCRdb applying MiXCR to the 5' RACE reads. The table includes fewer than 900,000 distinct CDR3 sequences, roughly 50% detected once. Comment on this clonotype: The antigen is unknown.

The receptor was derived from a woman aged 55-70 years in good health. The sample comprised blood. V gene TRBV5-1 combines with J gene TRBJ1-6, with TRBD1 as a possible D gene (6 bases). CDR3 region: CASSLQGPNSPLHF. As DNA, the CDR3 is TGCGCCAGCAGCTTGCAGGGGCCTAATTCACCCCTCCACTTT. Complete variable domain (other parts from reference TRBV5-1 and TRBJ1-6): KAGVTQTPRYLIKTRGQQVTLSCSPISGHRSVSWYQQTPGQGLQFLFEYFSETQRNKGNFPGRFSGRQFSNSRSEMNVSTLELGDSALYLCASSLQGPNSPLHFGNGTRLTVT.